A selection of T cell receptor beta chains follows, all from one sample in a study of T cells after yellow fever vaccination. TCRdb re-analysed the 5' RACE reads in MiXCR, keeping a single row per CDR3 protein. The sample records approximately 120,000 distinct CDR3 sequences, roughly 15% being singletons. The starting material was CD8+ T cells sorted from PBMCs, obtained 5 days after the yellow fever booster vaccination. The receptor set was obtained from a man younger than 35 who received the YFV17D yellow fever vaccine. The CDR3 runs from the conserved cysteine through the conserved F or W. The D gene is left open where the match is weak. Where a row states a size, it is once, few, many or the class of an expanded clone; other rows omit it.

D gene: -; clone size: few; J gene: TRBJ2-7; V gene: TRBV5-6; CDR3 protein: CASSLGQIIYEQYF; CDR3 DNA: TGTGCCAGCAGCTTGGGTCAGATCATCTACGAGCAGTACTTC
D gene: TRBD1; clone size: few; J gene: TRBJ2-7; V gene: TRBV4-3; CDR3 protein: CASSQDRGQDYTYEQYF; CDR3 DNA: TGCGCCAGCAGCCAAGATCGGGGACAGGACTATACCTACGAGCAGTACTTC
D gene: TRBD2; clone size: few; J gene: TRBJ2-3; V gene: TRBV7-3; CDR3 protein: CASRTSGGRSDTQYF; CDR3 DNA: TGTGCCAGCCGGACTAGCGGGGGTCGATCAGATACGCAGTATTTT
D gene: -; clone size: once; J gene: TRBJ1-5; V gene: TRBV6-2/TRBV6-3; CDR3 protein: CASSYSMGSNQPQHF; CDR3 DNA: TGTGCCAGCAGTTACTCGATGGGGAGCAATCAGCCCCAGCATTTT
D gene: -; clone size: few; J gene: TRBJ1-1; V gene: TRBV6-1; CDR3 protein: CASSERQQAFF; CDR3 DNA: TGTGCCAGCAGTGAAAGACAGCAAGCTTTCTTT
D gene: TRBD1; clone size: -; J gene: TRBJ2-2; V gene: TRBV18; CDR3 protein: CASSPDRGQGTGELFF; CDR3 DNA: TGTGCCAGCTCACCCGACAGGGGGCAAGGAACCGGGGAGCTGTTTTTT
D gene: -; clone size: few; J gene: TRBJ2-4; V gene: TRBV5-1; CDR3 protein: CASSLGLLAKNIQYF; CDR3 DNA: TGCGCCAGCAGCTTGGGACTTTTAGCCAAAAACATTCAGTACTTC
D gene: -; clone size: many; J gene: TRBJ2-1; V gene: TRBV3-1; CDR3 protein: CASSQEASRTNEQFF; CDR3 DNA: TGTGCCAGCAGCCAAGAGGCTAGCCGGACGAATGAGCAGTTCTTC
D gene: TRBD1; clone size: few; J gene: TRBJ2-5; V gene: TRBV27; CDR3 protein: CASCTGQGAGETQYF; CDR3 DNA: TGTGCCAGCTGCACGGGACAGGGGGCCGGGGAGACCCAGTACTTC
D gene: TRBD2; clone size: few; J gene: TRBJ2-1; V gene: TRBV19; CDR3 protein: CASSISSGAYNEQFF; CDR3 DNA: TGTGCCAGTAGTATTTCTAGCGGAGCCTACAATGAGCAGTTCTTC
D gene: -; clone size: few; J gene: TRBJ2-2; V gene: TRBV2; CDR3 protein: CASSEVWRGRGTGELFF; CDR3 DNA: TGTGCCAGCAGTGAAGTCTGGAGGGGCCGGGGCACCGGGGAGCTGTTTTTT
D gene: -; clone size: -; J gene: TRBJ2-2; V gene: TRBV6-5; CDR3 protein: CASSYSSGVTGELFF; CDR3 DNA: TGTGCCAGCAGTTACTCATCAGGGGTCACCGGGGAGCTGTTTTTT
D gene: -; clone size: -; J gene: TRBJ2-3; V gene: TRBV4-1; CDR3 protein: CASSPSGIGGGTDTQYF; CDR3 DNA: TGCGCCAGCAGCCCGTCGGGAATTGGCGGGGGCACAGATACGCAGTATTTT
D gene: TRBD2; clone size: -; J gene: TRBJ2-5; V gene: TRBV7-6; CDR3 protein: CASSLTLTSGGFQETQYF; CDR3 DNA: TGTGCCAGCAGCTTAACCCTTACTAGCGGGGGATTCCAAGAGACCCAGTACTTC
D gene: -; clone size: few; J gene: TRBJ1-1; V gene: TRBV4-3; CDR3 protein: CASSQDAGTNTEAFF; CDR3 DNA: TGCGCCAGCAGCCAAGATGCAGGGACAAACACTGAAGCTTTCTTT
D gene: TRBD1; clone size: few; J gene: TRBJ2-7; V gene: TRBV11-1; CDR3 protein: CASSWGQGSYEQYF; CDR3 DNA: TGTGCCAGCAGCTGGGGACAGGGTTCCTACGAGCAGTACTTC
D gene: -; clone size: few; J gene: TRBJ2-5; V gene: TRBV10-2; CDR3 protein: CASTGKRQETQYF; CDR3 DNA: TGCGCCAGCACGGGGAAGCGGCAAGAGACCCAGTACTTC
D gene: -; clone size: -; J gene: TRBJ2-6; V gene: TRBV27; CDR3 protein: CASALAGTVSSGANVLTF; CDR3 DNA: TGTGCCAGCGCCCTGGCCGGGACGGTAAGCTCTGGGGCCAACGTCCTGACTTTC
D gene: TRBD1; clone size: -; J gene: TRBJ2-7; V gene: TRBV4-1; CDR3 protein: CASSQDPGQTQYF; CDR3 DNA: TGCGCCAGCAGCCAAGACCCGGGACAGACTCAGTACTTC
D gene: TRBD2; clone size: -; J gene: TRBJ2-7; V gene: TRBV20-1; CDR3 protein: CSARGAGGPYSSYEQYF; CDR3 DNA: TGCAGTGCTAGAGGGGCGGGGGGCCCATATAGCTCCTACGAGCAGTACTTC
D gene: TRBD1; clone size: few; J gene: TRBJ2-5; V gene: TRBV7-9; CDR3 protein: CASSLEDREPWETQYF; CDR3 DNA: TGTGCCAGCAGCTTAGAGGACAGGGAGCCGTGGGAGACCCAGTACTTC
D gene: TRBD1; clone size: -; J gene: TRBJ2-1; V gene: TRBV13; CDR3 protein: CASSWGQSSYNEQFF; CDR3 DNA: TGTGCCAGCAGTTGGGGACAGAGCTCCTACAATGAGCAGTTCTTC
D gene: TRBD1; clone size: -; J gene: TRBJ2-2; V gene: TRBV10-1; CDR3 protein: CASSDWTGGPGELFF; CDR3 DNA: TGCGCCAGCAGTGACTGGACAGGGGGCCCCGGGGAGCTGTTTTTT
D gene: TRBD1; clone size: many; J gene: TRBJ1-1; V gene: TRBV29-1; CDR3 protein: CSVDMTGLNTEAFF; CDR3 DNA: TGCAGCGTTGATATGACAGGGTTGAACACTGAAGCTTTCTTT
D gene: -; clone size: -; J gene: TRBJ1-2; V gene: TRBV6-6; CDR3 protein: CAEWGGDYGYTF; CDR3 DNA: TGTGCCGAATGGGGGGGGGACTATGGCTACACCTTC
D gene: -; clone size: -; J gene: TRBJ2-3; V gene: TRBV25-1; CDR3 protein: CASRGHTARAQYF; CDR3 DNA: TGTGCCAGCAGGGGCCACACTGCCAGGGCGCAGTATTTT
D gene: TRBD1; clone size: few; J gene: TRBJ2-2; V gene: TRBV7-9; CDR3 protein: CASFVNPGTGKNTGELFF; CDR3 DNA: TGTGCCAGCTTCGTTAACCCCGGGACAGGGAAGAACACCGGGGAGCTGTTTTTT
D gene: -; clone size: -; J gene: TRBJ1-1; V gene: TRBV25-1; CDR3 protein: CASSEWGALNTEAFF; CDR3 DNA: TGTGCCAGCAGTGAATGGGGAGCCTTGAACACTGAAGCTTTCTTT
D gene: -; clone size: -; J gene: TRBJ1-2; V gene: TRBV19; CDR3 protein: CATTSGPRGNGYTF; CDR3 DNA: TGTGCCACCACGAGCGGCCCTCGCGGAAATGGCTACACCTTC
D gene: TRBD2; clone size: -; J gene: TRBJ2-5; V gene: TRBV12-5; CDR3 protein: CASGSSGLAGGETQYF; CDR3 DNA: TGTGCTAGTGGTTCTTCAGGACTAGCGGGGGGAGAGACCCAGTACTTC
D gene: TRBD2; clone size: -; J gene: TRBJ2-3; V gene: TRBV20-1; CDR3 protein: CSARETSGGPDTQYF; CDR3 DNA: TGCAGTGCTCGAGAGACTAGCGGGGGACCAGATACGCAGTATTTT
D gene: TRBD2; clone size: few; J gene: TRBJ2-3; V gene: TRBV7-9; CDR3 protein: CASSPTSGTSTDTQYF; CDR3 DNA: TGTGCCAGCAGCCCCACTAGCGGAACTAGCACAGATACGCAGTATTTT
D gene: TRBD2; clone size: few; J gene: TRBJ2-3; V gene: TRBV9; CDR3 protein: CASSLYGLATTDTQYF; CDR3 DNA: TGTGCCAGCAGCTTATACGGACTAGCTACCACAGATACGCAGTATTTT
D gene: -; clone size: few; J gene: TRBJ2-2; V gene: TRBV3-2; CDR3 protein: CASSPGEGDGSGELFF; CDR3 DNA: TGTGCCAGCAGCCCGGGGGAAGGGGACGGGTCCGGGGAGCTGTTTTTT
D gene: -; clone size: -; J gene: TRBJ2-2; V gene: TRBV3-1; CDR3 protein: CASRSANTGELFF; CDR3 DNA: TGTGCCAGCCGCAGCGCGAACACCGGGGAGCTGTTTTTT
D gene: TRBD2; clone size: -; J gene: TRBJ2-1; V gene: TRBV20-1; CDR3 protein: CSASRLAGTISYNEQFF; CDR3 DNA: TGCAGTGCTAGTCGGCTAGCGGGGACGATCTCCTACAATGAGCAGTTCTTC
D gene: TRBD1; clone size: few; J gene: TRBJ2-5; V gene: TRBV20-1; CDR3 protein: CSALDRDQETQYF; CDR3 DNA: TGCAGTGCTCTTGACAGGGACCAAGAGACCCAGTACTTC
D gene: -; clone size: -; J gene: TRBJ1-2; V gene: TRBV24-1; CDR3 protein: CATSDGPYGYTF; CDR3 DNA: TGTGCCACCAGTGATGGTCCCTATGGCTACACCTTC
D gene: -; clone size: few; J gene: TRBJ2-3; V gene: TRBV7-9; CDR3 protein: CASSALPGQRTPTPDTQYF; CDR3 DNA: TGTGCCAGCAGCGCCCTACCGGGACAACGAACCCCAACCCCAGATACGCAGTATTTT
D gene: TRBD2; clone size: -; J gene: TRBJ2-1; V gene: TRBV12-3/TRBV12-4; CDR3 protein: CASLSGGPSSYNEQFF; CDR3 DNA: TGCGCCAGCCTTAGCGGGGGACCCAGCTCCTACAATGAGCAGTTCTTC
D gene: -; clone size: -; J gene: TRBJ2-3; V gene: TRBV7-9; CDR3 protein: CASSKGFGVGDTQYF; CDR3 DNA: TGTGCCAGCAGTAAAGGCTTCGGGGTGGGAGATACGCAGTATTTT
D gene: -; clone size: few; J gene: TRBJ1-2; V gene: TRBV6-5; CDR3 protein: CASSYSTLGKEGYTF; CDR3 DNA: TGTGCCAGCAGTTACTCGACACTCGGAAAGGAGGGCTACACCTTC
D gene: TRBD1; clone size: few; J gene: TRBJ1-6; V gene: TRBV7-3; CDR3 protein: CASSQTGVGNSPLHF; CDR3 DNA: TGTGCCAGCAGCCAGACAGGGGTTGGTAATTCACCCCTCCACTTT
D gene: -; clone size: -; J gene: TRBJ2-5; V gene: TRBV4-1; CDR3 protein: CASSQGGAQETQYF; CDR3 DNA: TGCGCCAGCAGCCAAGGGGGGGCCCAAGAGACCCAGTACTTC
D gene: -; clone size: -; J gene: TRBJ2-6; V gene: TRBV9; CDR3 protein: CASSVDNSGANVLTF; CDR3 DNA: TGTGCCAGCAGCGTTGACAACTCTGGGGCCAACGTCCTGACTTTC
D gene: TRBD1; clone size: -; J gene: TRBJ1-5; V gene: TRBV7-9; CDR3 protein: CASQDRGNQPQHF; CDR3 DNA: TGTGCCAGCCAGGACAGGGGCAATCAGCCCCAGCATTTT
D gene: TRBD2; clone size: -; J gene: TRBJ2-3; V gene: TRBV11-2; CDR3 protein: CASSFGAGALTDTQYF; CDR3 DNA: TGTGCCAGCAGCTTCGGAGCGGGGGCCCTCACAGATACGCAGTATTTT
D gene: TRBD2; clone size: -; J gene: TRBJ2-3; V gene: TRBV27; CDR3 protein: CASSFSLAGSLTDTQYF; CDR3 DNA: TGTGCCAGCAGTTTCTCGCTAGCGGGGTCGTTGACAGATACGCAGTATTTT
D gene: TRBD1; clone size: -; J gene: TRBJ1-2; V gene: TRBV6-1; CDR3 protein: CASSVTGNEFYGYTF; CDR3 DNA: TGTGCCAGCAGTGTGACAGGGAACGAATTCTATGGCTACACCTTC